The rows below give T cell receptor beta chains drawn from one sample of a study of CD8+ T cells in alopecia areata. Only in-frame clones appear in the TCRdb table, and some are missing; sequencing was by immunoSEQ multiplex PCR. In the table there are 130,000 or so clones, 86% of which are singletons. The sample consisted of CD8+ T cells sorted from blood, taken at week 4, from a patient treated with tofacitinib. All receptors come from a human donor with alopecia areata. The CDR3 runs from the conserved cysteine through the conserved F or W.

>TRBV7-9
CASSLVVTATISGYTF
>TRBV13
CASGTGDAEQYF
>TRBV4-1
CASSLYNEQFF
>TRBV29-1
CSVTLSDDNEQFF
>TRBV19
CASSSGRADEQFF
>TRBV27
CASSFGGSSYNEQFF
>TRBV7-9
CASSPPGRAEQFF
>TRBV27
CASSIDYDTEAFF
>TRBV4-1
CASSQERSDTIYF
>TRBV27
CASSVGTVNTEAFF
>TRBV7-2
CASSFGGFAYEQYF
>TRBV25-1
CASSDWDRAYEQYF
>TRBV27
CASSLSPNEQFF
>TRBV6-1
CASSETVSYEQYF
>TRBV28
CASLGTGRGWNEQFF
>TRBV27
CASSLLRPTDEQYF
>TRBV29-1
CSVGLADTYEQYF
>TRBV7-9
CASSYPLNEQFF
>TRBV7-9
CASSLAWDRASNEQFF
>TRBV21-1
CASSKDHGVGRVNEKLFF
>TRBV30
CAWRAINSYEQYF
>TRBV5-6
CASSIGQYEQYF
>TRBV16
CASSQAEVGEQYF
>TRBV27
CASSSRGRGPYEQYF
>TRBV19
CASSTGSYEQYF
>TRBV2
CASSGSGGKETQYF
>TRBV25-1
CASNSNTEAFF
>TRBV2
CASSGTSGQSSYEQYF
>TRBV30
CAWQRGSSYEQYF
>TRBV7-6
CASSYSGDRGQGYTF
>TRBV10-3
CATGGLATHNEQFF
>TRBV5-4
CASSLADSDSYF
>TRBV30
CAWASPERAFF
>TRBV5-4
CATRRGDSDTQYF
>TRBV30
CAWSVAGYEAFF
>TRBV30
CAWSPDSSYEQYF
>TRBV13
CASSWLTSGGKETDTQYF
>TRBV6-1
CASTEAGWGSTEAFF
>TRBV5-4
CASSFPGLGTDTQYF
>TRBV30
CAWGTGGNQPQHF
>TRBV29-1
CSVEDSAPYF
>TRBV7-2
CASSLFGDSGELFF
>TRBV29-1
CQALRGQFF
>TRBV9
CASSVEGSLLSDTQYF
>TRBV27
CASRRTGGSGELFF
>TRBV14
CASSQYGGMNTEAFF
>TRBV27
CASSLNSGGSYEQYF
>TRBV7-9
CASSLVGRSSYEQYF
>TRBV28
CASSPDRPQYF
>TRBV11-2
CASSLLAGGLNEQFF
>TRBV27
CASSQLDRGTMAGANVLTF
>TRBV9
CASSLRSLGEKLFF
>TRBV29-1
CSVEVDGSSYEQYF